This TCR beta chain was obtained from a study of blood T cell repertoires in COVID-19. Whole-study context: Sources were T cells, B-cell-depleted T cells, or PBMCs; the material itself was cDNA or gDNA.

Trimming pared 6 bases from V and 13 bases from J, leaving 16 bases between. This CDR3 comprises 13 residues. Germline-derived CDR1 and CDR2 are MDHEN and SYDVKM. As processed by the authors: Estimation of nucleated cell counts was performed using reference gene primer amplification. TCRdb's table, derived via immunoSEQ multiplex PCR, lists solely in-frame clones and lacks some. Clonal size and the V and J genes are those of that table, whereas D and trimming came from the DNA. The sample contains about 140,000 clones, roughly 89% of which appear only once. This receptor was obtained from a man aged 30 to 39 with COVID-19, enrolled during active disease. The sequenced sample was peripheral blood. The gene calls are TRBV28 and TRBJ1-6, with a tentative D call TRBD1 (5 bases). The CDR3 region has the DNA TGTGCCAGCAGCTTGGCCTTTGGGGGGCCCCTCCACTTT. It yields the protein CASSLAFGGPLHF.